This T cell receptor (beta chain) came from a study of blood T cell repertoires in COVID-19. Study-level information: Acute and convalescent COVID-19 samples came from the United States, Italy and Spain. T cells, B-cell-depleted T cells, or PBMCs provided the cDNA or gDNA that served as material.

The CDR3 extends over 13 amino acids. Between the trimmed V and J ends, which lost 4 bases and 1 base, there was a span of 8 bases. Germline V CDR1 and CDR2: SGHDT, YYEEEE. In the source study's methods: Amplification of reference gene primers was used by the study to estimate nucleated cell counts. Profiled with immunoSEQ multiplex PCR; TCRdb holds only in-frame clones, not every one. The D gene and trimming were derived from the DNA, and the V and J assignments and clone size from that table. Among over 200,000 clones listed, 80% to 90% were seen once. Across 24 US areas, participants ranged in age from about 18 to 89 years.

The genes are TRBV5-6 and TRBJ2-5, with D perhaps TRBD1 (6 bases). Input material: PBMCs or T cells enriched from blood (not recorded which). This clonotype originated in a woman aged 45-65 years who had recovered from COVID-19. The CDR3 region has the DNA TGTGCCAGCAGCAAGGACAGCCAAGAGACCCAGTACTTC. Amino acid sequence: CASSKDSQETQYF.